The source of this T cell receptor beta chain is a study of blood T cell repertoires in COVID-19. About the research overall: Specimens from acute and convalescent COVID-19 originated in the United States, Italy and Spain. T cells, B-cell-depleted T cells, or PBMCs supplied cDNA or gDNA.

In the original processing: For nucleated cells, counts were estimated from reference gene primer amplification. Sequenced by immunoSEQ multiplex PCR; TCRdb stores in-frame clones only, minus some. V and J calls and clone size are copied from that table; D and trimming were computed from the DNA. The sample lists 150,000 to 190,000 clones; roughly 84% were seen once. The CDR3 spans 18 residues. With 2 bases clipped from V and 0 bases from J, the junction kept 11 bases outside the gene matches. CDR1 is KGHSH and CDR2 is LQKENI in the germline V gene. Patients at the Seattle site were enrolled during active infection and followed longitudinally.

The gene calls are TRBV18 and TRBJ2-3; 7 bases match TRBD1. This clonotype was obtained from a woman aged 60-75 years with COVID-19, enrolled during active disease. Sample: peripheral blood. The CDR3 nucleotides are TGTGCCAGCTCACCATTAAGGTCCGGGACAGTGAGCACAGATACGCAGTATTTT. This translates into CASSPLRSGTVSTDTQYF. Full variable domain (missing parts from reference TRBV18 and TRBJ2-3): NAGVMQNPRHLVRRRGQEARLRCSPMKGHSHVYWYRQLPEEGLKFMVYLQKENIIDESGMPKERFSAEFPKEGPSILRIQQVVRGDSAAYFCASSPLRSGTVSTDTQYFGPGTRLTVL.